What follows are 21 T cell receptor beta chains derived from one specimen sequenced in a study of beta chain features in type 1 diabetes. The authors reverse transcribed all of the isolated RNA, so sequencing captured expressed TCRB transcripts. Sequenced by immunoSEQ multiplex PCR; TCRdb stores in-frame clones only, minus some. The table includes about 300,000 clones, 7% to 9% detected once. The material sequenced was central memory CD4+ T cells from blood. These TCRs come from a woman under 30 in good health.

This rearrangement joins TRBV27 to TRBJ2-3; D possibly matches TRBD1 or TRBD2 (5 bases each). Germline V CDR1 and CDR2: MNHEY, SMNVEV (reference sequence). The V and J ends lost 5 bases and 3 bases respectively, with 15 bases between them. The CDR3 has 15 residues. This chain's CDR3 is CASSRDGRVTDTQYF. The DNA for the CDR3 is TGTGCCAGCAGTCGGGACGGCCGGGTTACAGATACGCAGTATTTT.

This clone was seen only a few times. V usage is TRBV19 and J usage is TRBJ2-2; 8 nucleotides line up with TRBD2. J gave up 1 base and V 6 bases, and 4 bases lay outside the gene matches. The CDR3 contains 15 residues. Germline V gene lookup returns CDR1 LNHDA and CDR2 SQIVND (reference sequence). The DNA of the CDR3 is TGTGCCAGTAGCGGGAGGGCCCTGAACACCGGGGAGCTGTTTTTT. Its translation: CASSGRALNTGELFF.

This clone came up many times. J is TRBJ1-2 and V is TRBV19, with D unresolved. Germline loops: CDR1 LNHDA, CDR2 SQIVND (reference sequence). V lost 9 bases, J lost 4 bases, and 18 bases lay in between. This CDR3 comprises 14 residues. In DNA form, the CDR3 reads TGTGCCAGCACTACATCGTCCCCAATCTATGGCTACACCTTC. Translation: CASTTSSPIYGYTF.

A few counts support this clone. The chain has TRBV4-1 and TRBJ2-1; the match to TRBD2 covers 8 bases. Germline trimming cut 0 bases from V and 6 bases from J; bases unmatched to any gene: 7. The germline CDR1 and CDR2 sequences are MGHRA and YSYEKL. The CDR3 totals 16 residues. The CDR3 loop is CASSQDTAGGRNEQFF. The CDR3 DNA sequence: TGCGCCAGCAGCCAAGATACGGCGGGAGGACGCAATGAGCAGTTCTTC.

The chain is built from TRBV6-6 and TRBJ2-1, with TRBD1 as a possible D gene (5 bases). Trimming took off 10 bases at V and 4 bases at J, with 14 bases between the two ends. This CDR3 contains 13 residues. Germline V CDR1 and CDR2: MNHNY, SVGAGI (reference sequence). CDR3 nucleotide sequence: TGTGCCACTCGATTGGGGCAATACAATGAGCAGTTCTTC. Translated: CATRLGQYNEQFF.

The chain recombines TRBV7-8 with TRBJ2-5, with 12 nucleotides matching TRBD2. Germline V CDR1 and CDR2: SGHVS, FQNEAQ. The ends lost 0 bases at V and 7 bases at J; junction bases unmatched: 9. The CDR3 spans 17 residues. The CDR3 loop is CASSLAALTSGSVTQYF. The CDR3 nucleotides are TGTGCCAGCAGCTTAGCAGCCCTGACTAGCGGGAGTGTGACCCAGTACTTC. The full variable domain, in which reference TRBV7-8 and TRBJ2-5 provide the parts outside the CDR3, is GAGVSQSPRYKVAKRGQDVALRCDPISGHVSLFWYQQALGQGPEFLTYFQNEAQLDKSGLPSDRFFAERPEGSVSTLKIQRTQQEDSAVYLCASSLAALTSGSVTQYFGPGTRLLVL.

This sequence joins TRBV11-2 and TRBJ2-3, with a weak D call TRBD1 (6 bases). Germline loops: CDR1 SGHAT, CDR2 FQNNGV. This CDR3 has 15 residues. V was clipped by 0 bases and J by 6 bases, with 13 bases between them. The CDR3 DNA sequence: TGTGCCAGCAGCTTAGAGCGAACAGGGTGGGATACGCAGTATTTT. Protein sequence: CASSLERTGWDTQYF.

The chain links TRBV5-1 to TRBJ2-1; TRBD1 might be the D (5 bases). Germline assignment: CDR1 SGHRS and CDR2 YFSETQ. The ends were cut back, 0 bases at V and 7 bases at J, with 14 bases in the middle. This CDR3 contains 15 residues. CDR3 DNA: TGCGCCAGCAGCTTGGTCTTACAATCAGGGAATGAGCAGTTCTTC. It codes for CASSLVLQSGNEQFF.

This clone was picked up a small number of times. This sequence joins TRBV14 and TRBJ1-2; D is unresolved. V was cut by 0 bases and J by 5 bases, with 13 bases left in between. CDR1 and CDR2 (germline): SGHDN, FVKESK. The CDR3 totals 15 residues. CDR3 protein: CASSQDFSWQYGYTF. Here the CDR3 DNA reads TGTGCCAGCAGCCAAGATTTTAGCTGGCAGTATGGCTACACCTTC.

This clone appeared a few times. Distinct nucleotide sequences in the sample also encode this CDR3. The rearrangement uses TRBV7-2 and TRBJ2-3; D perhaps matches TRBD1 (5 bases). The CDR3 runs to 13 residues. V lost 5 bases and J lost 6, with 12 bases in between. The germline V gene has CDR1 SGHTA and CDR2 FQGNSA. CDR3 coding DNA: TGTGCCAGCAGCCAAGGGGTATCGGATACGCAGTATTTT. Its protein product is CASSQGVSDTQYF.

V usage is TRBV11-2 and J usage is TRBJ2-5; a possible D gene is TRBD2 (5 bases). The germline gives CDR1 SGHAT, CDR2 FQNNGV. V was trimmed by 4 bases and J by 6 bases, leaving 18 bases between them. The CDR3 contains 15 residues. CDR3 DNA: TGTGCCAGCAGCTCTTGGAGGTTAGAAGGGAAGACCCAGTACTTC. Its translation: CASSSWRLEGKTQYF.

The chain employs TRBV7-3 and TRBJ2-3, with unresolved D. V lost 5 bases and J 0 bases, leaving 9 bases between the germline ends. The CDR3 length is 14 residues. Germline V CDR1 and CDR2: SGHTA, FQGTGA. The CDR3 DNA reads TGTGCCAGCAGCGTCGGTAGTAGCACAGATACGCAGTATTTT. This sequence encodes CASSVGSSTDTQYF. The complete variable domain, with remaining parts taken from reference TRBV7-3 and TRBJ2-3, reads GAGVSQTPSNKVTEKGKYVELRCDPISGHTALYWYRQSLGQGPEFLIYFQGTGAADDSGLPNDRFFAVRPEGSVSTLKIQRTERGDSAVYLCASSVGSSTDTQYFGPGTRLTVL.

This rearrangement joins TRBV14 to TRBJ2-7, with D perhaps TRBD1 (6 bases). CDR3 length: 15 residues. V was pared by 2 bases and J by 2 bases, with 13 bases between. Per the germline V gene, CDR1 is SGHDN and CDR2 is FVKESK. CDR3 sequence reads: CASSQLQTGAYEQYV. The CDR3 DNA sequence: TGTGCCAGCAGCCAATTACAGACAGGCGCCTACGAGCAGTACGTC.

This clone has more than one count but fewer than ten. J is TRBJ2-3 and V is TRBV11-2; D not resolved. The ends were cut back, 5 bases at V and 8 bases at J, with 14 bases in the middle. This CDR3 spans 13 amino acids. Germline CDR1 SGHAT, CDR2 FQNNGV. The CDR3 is CASSPLSESTQYF. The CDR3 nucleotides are TGTGCCAGCAGCCCTCTTAGTGAAAGTACGCAGTATTTT.

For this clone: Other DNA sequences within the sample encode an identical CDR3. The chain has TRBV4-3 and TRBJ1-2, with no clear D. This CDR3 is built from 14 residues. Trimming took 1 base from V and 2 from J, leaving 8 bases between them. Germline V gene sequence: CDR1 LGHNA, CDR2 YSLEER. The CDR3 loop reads CASSQGLENYGYTF. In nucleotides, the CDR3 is TGCGCCAGCAGCCAAGGGCTAGAGAACTATGGCTACACCTTC.

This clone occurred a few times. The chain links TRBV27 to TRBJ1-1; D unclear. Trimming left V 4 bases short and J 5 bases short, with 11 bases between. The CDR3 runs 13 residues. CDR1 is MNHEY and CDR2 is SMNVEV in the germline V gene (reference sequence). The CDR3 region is CASSSATGTEAFF. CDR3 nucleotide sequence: TGTGCCAGCAGTTCAGCCACCGGTACTGAAGCTTTCTTT.

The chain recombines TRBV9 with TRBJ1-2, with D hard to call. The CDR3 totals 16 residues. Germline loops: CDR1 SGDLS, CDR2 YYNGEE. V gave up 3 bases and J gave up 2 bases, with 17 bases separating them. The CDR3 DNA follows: TGTGCCAGCAGCGCCCATCCTCGGTCAGAAAACTATGGCTACACCTTC. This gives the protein CASSAHPRSENYGYTF. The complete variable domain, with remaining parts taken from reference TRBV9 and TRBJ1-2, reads DSGVTQTPKHLITATGQRVTLRCSPRSGDLSVYWYQQSLDQGLQFLIQYYNGEERAKGNILERFSAQQFPDLHSELNLSSLELGDSALYFCASSAHPRSENYGYTFGSGTRLTVV.

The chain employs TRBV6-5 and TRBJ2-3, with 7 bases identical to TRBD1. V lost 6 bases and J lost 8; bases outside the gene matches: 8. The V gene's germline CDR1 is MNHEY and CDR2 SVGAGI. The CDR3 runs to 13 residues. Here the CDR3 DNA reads TGTGCCAGCAGGCAAACAGGGGAGCGTACGCAGTATTTT. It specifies CASRQTGERTQYF.

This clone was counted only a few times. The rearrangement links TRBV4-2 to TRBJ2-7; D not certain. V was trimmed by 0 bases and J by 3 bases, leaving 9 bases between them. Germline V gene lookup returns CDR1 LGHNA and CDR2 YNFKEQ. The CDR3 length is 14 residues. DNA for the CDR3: TGTGCCAGCAGCCAAGAACAACGGAACTACGAGCAGTACTTC. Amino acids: CASSQEQRNYEQYF.

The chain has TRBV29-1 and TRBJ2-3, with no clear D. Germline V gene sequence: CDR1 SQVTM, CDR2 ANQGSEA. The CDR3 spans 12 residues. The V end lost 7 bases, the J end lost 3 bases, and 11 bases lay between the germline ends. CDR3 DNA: TGCAGCGACCTCGTTCGGACAGATACGCAGTATTTT. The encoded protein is CSDLVRTDTQYF.

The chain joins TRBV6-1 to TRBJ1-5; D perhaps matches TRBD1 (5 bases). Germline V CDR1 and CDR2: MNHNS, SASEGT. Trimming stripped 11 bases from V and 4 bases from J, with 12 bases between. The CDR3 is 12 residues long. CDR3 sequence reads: CAGGQGNQPQHF. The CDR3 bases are TGTGCCGGTGGACAAGGGAATCAGCCCCAGCATTTT.